This is a list of T cell receptor beta chains from one sample in a study of blood T cell repertoires in COVID-19. TCRdb keeps only in-frame clones here, not all; method: immunoSEQ multiplex PCR. The table shows about 120,000 clones, with over 75% occurring only once. What was sequenced was peripheral blood. These receptors were obtained from a man aged 55 to 70 with acute or convalescent COVID-19. The CDR3 runs from the conserved cysteine through the conserved F or W. The order of the fields is V gene, clone size, J gene, D gene, CDR3 protein, CDR3 DNA. D genes are given only for firm matches. For some rows the clone size is stated as once, few or many, or as a class when expanded; others skip it.

TRBV25-1,once,TRBJ2-2,TRBD2,CASSDKRGGVTGELFF,TGTGCCAGCAGTGATAAGCGGGGTGGGGTCACCGGGGAGCTGTTTTTT
TRBV25-1,once,TRBJ2-1,-,CASRGPEGRNEQFF,TGTGCCAGCAGGGGGCCGGAGGGGAGGAATGAGCAGTTCTTC
TRBV23-1,-,TRBJ2-2,-,CASSQGPGHPLAGELFF,TGCGCCAGCAGTCAAGGTCCGGGACACCCTCTCGCCGGGGAGCTGTTTTTT
TRBV10-3,-,TRBJ2-7,TRBD2,CAISGPGGLGTYEQYF,TGTGCCATCAGTGGGCCCGGGGGACTAGGAACCTACGAGCAGTACTTC
TRBV30,once,TRBJ2-7,-,CAWSVQAYEQYF,TGTGCCTGGAGTGTGCAGGCCTACGAGCAGTACTTC
TRBV27,-,TRBJ2-7,-,CASSLFRESYEQYF,TGTGCCAGCAGTTTATTTCGGGAGAGCTACGAGCAGTACTTC
TRBV9,-,TRBJ2-7,-,CASSTGTGDEQYF,TGTGCCAGCAGCACCGGGACTGGTGACGAGCAGTACTTC
TRBV9,once,TRBJ2-1,TRBD2,CASSAPGTSNNEQFF,TGTGCCAGCAGCGCGCCCGGGACTAGCAACAATGAGCAGTTCTTC
TRBV29-1,-,TRBJ2-1,-,CSVGQAQRNEQFF,TGCAGCGTTGGACAGGCTCAGCGCAATGAGCAGTTCTTC
TRBV9,-,TRBJ2-3,-,CASSVVAEGSTDTQYF,TGTGCCAGCAGCGTAGTTGCGGAGGGAAGCACAGATACGCAGTATTTT
TRBV19,-,TRBJ2-6,-,CASSIGGRTESGANVLTF,TGTGCCAGTAGTATAGGGGGCCGTACGGAATCTGGGGCCAACGTCCTGACTTTC
TRBV7-9,-,TRBJ2-7,-,CASSRLGGSYEQYF,TGTGCCAGCAGCCGCCTAGGCGGTTCCTACGAGCAGTACTTC
TRBV7-3,-,TRBJ2-3,-,CASSQNGLSTDTQYF,TGTGCCAGCAGCCAAAACGGACTATCCACAGATACGCAGTATTTT
TRBV15,-,TRBJ1-3,-,CATSKRQTGNTIYF,TGTGCCACCAGCAAGAGACAAACTGGAAACACCATATATTTT
TRBV5-1,-,TRBJ2-1,TRBD2,CASSLTTSGLYNEQFF,TGCGCCAGCAGCTTGACCACTAGCGGGCTCTACAATGAGCAGTTCTTC
TRBV19,-,TRBJ2-5,-,CASSVQLANQETQYF,TGTGCCAGTAGTGTCCAACTAGCCAACCAAGAGACCCAGTACTTC
TRBV7-2,many,TRBJ2-2,-,CASSLGGNTGELFF,TGTGCCAGCAGCTTAGGAGGGAACACCGGGGAGCTGTTTTTT
TRBV5-1,-,TRBJ2-1,TRBD2,CASSLAASGSLYYNEQFF,TGCGCCAGCAGCTTGGCGGCTAGCGGGAGTTTATACTACAATGAGCAGTTCTTC
TRBV6-4,-,TRBJ1-2,-,CASKSGAGYTF,TGTGCCAGTAAATCAGGGGCCGGCTACACCTTC
TRBV6-4,-,TRBJ2-3,TRBD1,CASSGGTGGTDTQYF,TGTGCCAGCAGTGGCGGGACAGGGGGCACAGATACGCAGTATTTT
TRBV19,-,TRBJ2-2,-,CASVRSVASPGELFF,TGTGCCAGTGTAAGATCAGTGGCCTCACCCGGGGAGCTGTTTTTT
TRBV11-2,-,TRBJ1-4,TRBD1,CASSRGQGLKLFF,TGTGCCAGCAGCCGAGGACAGGGACTAAAACTGTTTTTT
TRBV9,-,TRBJ2-3,TRBD2,CASSAGGGPDTQYF,TGTGCCAGCAGTGCCGGGGGGGGTCCAGATACGCAGTATTTT
TRBV6-5,-,TRBJ2-3,-,CASSPHTDTQYF,TGTGCCAGCAGCCCCCACACAGATACGCAGTATTTT
TRBV11-3,-,TRBJ2-1,-,CASSHGQYNEQFF,TGTGCCAGCAGCCACGGACAGTACAATGAGCAGTTCTTC
TRBV6-4,many,TRBJ2-1,-,CASSVTGEAYNEQFF,TGTGCCAGCAGTGTGACGGGAGAGGCCTACAATGAGCAGTTCTTC
TRBV21-1,-,TRBJ2-1,-,CATPGQLYNEQFF,TGTGCCACCCCGGGACAGCTGTACAATGAGCAGTTCTTC
TRBV5-3,-,TRBJ2-1,TRBD2,CARSGDLAGFYNEQFF,TGTGCCAGAAGCGGAGACCTAGCGGGGTTTTACAATGAGCAGTTCTTC
TRBV16,-,TRBJ2-7,-,CASSQSDLTRNEQYF,TGTGCCAGCAGCCAATCAGACCTCACGAGGAACGAGCAGTACTTC
TRBV4-1,-,TRBJ2-7,-,CASSFRAGGIGDEQYF,TGCGCCAGCAGCTTTAGGGCTGGGGGGATCGGGGACGAGCAGTACTTC
TRBV4-2,-,TRBJ2-7,-,CASSQTWSSYEQYF,TGTGCCAGCAGCCAAACTTGGAGCTCCTACGAGCAGTACTTC
TRBV14,once,TRBJ1-2,-,CASSLNLGVGYTF,TGTGCCAGCAGCCTTAATCTCGGGGTGGGCTACACCTTC
TRBV28,-,TRBJ1-5,-,CASRYLGEGNQPQHF,TGTGCCAGCAGGTACCTCGGTGAGGGCAATCAGCCCCAGCATTTT
TRBV19,-,TRBJ2-7,-,CASSQSTYEQYF,TGTGCCAGTAGTCAGTCGACATACGAGCAGTACTTC
TRBV4-2,once,TRBJ1-1,TRBD1,CASSRGQGLNTEAFF,TGTGCCAGCAGCCGCGGACAGGGCTTGAACACTGAAGCTTTCTTT
TRBV7-2,-,TRBJ2-4,TRBD2,CASSGLAGDVIQYF,TGTGCCAGCAGCGGACTAGCGGGAGATGTCATTCAGTACTTC
TRBV10-1,few,TRBJ1-2,TRBD1,CASSPGQGAIGYTF,TGCGCCAGCAGTCCGGGACAGGGGGCGATCGGCTACACCTTC
TRBV5-1,-,TRBJ2-7,TRBD2,CASSPGGGSSYEQYF,TGCGCCAGCAGCCCCGGGGGGGGTAGCTCCTACGAGCAGTACTTC
TRBV19,-,TRBJ1-5,-,CASSIRRDSNQPQHF,TGTGCCAGTAGTATAAGGAGGGATAGCAATCAGCCCCAGCATTTT
TRBV5-1,-,TRBJ2-2,-,CASNLESTGELFF,TGCGCCAGCAACCTAGAAAGCACCGGGGAGCTGTTTTTT
TRBV7-2,-,TRBJ2-7,TRBD1,CASSLRTGAYEQYF,TGTGCCAGCAGCCTAAGGACAGGGGCCTACGAGCAGTACTTC